The rows below give T cell receptor beta chains drawn from one sample of a study of shared clonotypes between healthy human individuals. TCRdb keeps only in-frame clones here, not all; method: immunoSEQ multiplex PCR. The repertoire has about 600,000 clones, around three quarters of them found once; the top ten carry approximately 12%. The sample consisted of PBMCs. The origin of the receptors is a woman aged 40 to 50 in good health. Some clones in this sample may be carry-over from other donors' samples. The conserved cysteine and the conserved F or W are not part of the CDR3 here. The order of the fields is V gene, J gene, clone size, CDR3 length, CDR3 protein. Not all rows give a size; the values are once, few, many and, for expanded clones, a class.

TRBV27,TRBJ1-5,NA,11,ASSPNSDQPQH
TRBV9,TRBJ2-5,NA,12,ASSSRLDQETQY
TRBV5-1,TRBJ2-1,NA,11,ASSRDLHNEQF
TRBV2,TRBJ2-7,many,10,ASSGGRYEQY
TRBV5-1,TRBJ2-1,NA,11,ASSLVGGNEQF
TRBV29-1,TRBJ1-2,NA,12,SVVTTQFPYGYT
TRBV7-2,TRBJ2-2,NA,15,ASSLDPLAGLVGELF
TRBV5-1,TRBJ2-5,NA,12,ASSLGQEGETQY
TRBV5-5,TRBJ2-5,few,13,ASSEGTSGGKTQY
TRBV6-6,TRBJ2-1,NA,11,ATTPGAFNEQF
TRBV2,TRBJ2-1,NA,12,ASTLRGETSEQF
TRBV5-6,TRBJ2-7,NA,13,ASSLEAGIFYEQY
TRBV28,TRBJ2-3,once,13,ASAKLGQDTDTQY